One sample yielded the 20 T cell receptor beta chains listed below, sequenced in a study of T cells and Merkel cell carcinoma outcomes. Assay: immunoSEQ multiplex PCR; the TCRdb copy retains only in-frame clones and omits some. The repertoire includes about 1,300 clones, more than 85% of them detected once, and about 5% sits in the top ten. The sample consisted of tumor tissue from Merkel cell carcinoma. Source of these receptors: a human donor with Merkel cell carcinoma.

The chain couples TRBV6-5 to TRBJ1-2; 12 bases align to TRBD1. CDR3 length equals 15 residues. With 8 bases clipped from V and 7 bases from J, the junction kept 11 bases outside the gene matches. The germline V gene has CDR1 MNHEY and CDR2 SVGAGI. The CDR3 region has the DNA TGTGCCAGCTCAACCGGGGGACAGGGGGCTTCTGGCTACACCTTC. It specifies CASSTGGQGASGYTF.

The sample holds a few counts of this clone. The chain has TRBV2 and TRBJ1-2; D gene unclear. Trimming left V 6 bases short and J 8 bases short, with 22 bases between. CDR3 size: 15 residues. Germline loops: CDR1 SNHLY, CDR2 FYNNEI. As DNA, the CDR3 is TGTGCCAGCAGCCTAAGGGCTTACATGGGGTGGGGCTACACCTTC. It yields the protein CASSLRAYMGWGYTF.

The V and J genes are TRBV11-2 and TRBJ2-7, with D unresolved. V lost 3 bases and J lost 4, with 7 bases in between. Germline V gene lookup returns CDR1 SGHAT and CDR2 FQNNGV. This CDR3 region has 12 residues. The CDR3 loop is CASSFLRYEQYF. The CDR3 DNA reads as TGTGCCAGCAGCTTCCTGCGGTACGAGCAGTACTTC.

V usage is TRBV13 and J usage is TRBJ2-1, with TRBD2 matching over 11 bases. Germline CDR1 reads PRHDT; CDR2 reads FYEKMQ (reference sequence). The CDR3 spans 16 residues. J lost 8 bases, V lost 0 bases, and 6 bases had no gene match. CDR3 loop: CASSLGRLAGGHEQFF. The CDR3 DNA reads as TGTGCCAGCAGCTTAGGGCGGCTAGCGGGGGGTCATGAGCAGTTCTTC.

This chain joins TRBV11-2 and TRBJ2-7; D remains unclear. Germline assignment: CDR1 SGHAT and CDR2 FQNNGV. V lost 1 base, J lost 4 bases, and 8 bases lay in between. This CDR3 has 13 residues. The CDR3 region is CASSLGSTYEQYF. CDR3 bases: TGTGCCAGCAGCTTAGGGTCGACTTACGAGCAGTACTTC.

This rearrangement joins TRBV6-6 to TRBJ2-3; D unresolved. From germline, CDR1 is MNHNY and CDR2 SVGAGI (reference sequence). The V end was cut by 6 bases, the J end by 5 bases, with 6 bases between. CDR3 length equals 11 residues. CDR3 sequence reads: CASSPGDTQYF. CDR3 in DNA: TGTGCCAGCAGCCCCGGAGATACGCAGTATTTT.

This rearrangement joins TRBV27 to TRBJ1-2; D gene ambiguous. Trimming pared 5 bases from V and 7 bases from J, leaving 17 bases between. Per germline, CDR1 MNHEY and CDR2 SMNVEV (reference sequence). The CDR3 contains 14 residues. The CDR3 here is CASSPSGGWLGYTF. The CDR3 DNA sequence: TGTGCCAGCAGTCCATCTGGCGGCTGGCTTGGCTACACCTTC.

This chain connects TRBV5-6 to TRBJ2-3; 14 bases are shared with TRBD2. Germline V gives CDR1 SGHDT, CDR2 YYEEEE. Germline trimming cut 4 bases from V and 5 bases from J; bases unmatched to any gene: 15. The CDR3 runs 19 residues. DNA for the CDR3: TGTGCCAGCAGCGCGACTAGCGGGGGGGGCCTCGGAAGTCGAGATACGCAGTATTTT. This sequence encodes CASSATSGGGLGSRDTQYF.

CDR3 residues: CASSPRGTNNEQFF. CDR3 in DNA: TGTGCCAGCTCACCACGGGGAACCAACAATGAGCAGTTCTTC. The chain combines TRBV18 with TRBJ2-1; D unclear. V was trimmed by 1 base and J by 5 bases, leaving 9 bases between them. The length of the CDR3 is 14 residues. Germline values: CDR1 KGHSH, CDR2 LQKENI.

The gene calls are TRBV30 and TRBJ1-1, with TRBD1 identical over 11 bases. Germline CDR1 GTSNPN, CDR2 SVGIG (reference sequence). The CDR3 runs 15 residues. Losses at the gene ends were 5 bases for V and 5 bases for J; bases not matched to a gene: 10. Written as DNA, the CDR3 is TGTGCCTGGGGGCTTGACGGGACAGGGGGAACTGAAGCTTTCTTT. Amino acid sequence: CAWGLDGTGGTEAFF.

The CDR3: CASTLGQASYNEQFF. In DNA, the CDR3 is TGTGCCAGCACCCTCGGACAGGCGTCTTACAATGAGCAGTTCTTC. The genes are TRBV2 and TRBJ2-1; TRBD1 matches 7 bases. Germline V CDR1 and CDR2: SNHLY, FYNNEI. With 7 bases clipped from V and 4 bases from J, the junction kept 10 bases outside the gene matches. The CDR3 has 15 amino acids.

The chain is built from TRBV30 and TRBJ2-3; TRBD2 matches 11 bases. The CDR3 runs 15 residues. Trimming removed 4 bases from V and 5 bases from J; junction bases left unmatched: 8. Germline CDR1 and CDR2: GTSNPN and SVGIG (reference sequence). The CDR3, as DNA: TGTGCCTGGAATAGCGGGAGGGCCTTAAAAGATACGCAGTATTTT. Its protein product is CAWNSGRALKDTQYF.

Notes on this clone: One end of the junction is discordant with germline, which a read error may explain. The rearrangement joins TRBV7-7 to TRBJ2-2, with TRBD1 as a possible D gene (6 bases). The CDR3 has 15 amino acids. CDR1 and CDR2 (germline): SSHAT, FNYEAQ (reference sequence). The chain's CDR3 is CASSSMTGNTGELFF. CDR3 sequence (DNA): TGTGCTAGCAGTTCCATGACAGGGAACACCGGGGAGCTGTTTTTT.

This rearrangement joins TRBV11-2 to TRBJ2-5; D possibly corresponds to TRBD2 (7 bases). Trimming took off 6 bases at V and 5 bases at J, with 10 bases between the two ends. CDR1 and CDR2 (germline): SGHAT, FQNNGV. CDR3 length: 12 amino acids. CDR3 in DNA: TGTGCCAGCAGTGCGGGGGCCGAGACCCAGTACTTC. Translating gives CASSAGAETQYF.

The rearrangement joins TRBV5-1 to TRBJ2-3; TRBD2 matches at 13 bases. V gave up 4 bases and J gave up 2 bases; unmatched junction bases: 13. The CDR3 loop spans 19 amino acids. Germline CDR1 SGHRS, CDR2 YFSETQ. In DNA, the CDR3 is TGCGCCAGCAGCCGGGGGCCTAGACTAGCGGGGGGACTCACAGATACGCAGTATTTT. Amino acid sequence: CASSRGPRLAGGLTDTQYF.

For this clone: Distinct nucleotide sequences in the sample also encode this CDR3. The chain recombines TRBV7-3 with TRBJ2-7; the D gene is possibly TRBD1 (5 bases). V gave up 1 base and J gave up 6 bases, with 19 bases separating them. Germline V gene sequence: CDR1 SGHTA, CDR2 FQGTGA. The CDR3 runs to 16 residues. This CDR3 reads CASSLRGFTGFAEQYF. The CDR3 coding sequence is TGTGCCAGCAGCTTAAGGGGCTTTACGGGCTTTGCCGAGCAGTACTTC.

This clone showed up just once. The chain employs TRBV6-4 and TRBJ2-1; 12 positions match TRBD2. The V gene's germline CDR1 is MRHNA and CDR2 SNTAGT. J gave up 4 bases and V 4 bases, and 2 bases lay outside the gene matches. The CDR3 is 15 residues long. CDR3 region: CASSGLAGDYNEQFF. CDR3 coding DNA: TGTGCCAGCAGTGGACTAGCGGGGGATTACAATGAGCAGTTCTTC.

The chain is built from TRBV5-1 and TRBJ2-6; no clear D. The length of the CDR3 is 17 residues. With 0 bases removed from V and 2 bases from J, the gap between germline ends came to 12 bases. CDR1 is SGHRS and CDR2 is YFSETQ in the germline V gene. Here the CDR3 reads CASSLAASVTGANVLTF. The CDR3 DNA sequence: TGCGCCAGCAGCTTGGCCGCCAGCGTTACTGGGGCCAACGTCCTGACTTTC.

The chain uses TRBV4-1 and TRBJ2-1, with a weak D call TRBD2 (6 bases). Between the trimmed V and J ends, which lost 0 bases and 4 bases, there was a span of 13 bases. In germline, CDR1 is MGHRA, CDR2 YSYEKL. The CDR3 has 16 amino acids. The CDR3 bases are TGCGCCAGCAGCCAAGAGTGGGCTAGCGTGTACAATGAGCAGTTCTTC. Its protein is CASSQEWASVYNEQFF.

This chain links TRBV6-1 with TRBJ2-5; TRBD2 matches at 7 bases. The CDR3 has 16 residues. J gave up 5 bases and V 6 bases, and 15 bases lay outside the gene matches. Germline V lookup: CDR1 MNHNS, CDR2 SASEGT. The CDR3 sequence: CASRESPASGAETQYF. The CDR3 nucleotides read TGTGCCAGCAGAGAATCCCCGGCAAGCGGGGCTGAGACCCAGTACTTC.